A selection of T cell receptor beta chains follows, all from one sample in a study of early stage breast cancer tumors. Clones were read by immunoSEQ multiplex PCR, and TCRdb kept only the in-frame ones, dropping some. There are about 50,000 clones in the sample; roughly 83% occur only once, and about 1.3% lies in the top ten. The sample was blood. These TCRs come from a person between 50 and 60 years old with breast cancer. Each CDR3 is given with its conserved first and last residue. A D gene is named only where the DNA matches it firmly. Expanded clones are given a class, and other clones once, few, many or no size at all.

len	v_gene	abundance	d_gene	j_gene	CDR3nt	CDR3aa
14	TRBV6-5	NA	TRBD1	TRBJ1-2	TGTGCCAGCAGTAAACAGGGGGCCGGCTATGGCTACACCTTC	CASSKQGAGYGYTF
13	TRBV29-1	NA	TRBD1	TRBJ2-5	TGCAGCGGTCGACAGGGGAGCAGGGAGACCCAGTACTTC	CSGRQGSRETQYF
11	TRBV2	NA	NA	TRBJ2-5	TGTGCCTCGGGGACAAGGGAGACCCAGTACTTC	CASGTRETQYF
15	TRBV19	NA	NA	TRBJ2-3	TGTGCCAGTAGTATGGTGGCTAGCTTCACAGATACGCAGTATTTT	CASSMVASFTDTQYF
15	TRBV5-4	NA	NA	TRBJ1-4	TGTGCCAGCAGCTTCCGACGGGGGCATGATGAAAAACTGTTTTTT	CASSFRRGHDEKLFF
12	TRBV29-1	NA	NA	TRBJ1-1	TGCAGCGTCCAACAGGGCGGCACTGAAGCTTTCTTT	CSVQQGGTEAFF
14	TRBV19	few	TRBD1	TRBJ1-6	TGTGCCAGTAGCGCTACAGGGGGCGATTCACCCCTCCACTTT	CASSATGGDSPLHF
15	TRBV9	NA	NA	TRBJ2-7	TGTGCCAGCAGCGTACCGGCGGACGATACTTACGAGCAGTACTTC	CASSVPADDTYEQYF
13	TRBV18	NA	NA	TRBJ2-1	TGTGCCAGCTCACAACGGGAAGAGAATGAGCAGTTCTTC	CASSQREENEQFF
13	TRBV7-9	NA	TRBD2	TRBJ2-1	TGTGCCAGCAGCCCCACTGGCGGGAGGGAGCAGTTCTTC	CASSPTGGREQFF
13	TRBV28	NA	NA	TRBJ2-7	TGTGCCAGCAGTTTGGCGGGACAGAACGAGCAGTACTTC	CASSLAGQNEQYF
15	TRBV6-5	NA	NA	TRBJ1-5	TGTGCCAGCAGTTCGGGGACGTTTAGCAATCAGCCCCAGCATTTT	CASSSGTFSNQPQHF
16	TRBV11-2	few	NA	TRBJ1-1	TGTGCCAGCAGCCGAGGTCTGGGGGGCTCGAACACTGAAGCTTTCTTT	CASSRGLGGSNTEAFF
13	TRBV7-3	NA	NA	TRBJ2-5	TGTGCCAGCAGCCCCGGAGTGGCAGAGACCCAGTACTTC	CASSPGVAETQYF
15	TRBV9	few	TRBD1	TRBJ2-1	TGTGCCAGCAGCGTCCTAGGGGACAGTTACAATGAGCAGTTCTTC	CASSVLGDSYNEQFF
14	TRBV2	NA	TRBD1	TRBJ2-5	TGTGCCAGCAGTCCGGGACAGGGGAAAGAGACCCAGTACTTC	CASSPGQGKETQYF
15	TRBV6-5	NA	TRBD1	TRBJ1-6	TGTGCCAGCAAATTAGGACAGGGGTTTAGTTCACCCCTCCACTTT	CASKLGQGFSSPLHF
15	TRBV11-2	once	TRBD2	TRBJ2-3	TGTGCCAGCAGCTGGAAGCGGGGGAGCACAGATACGCAGTATTTT	CASSWKRGSTDTQYF
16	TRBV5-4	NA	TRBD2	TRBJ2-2	TGTGCCAGCAGGGAGAGCGGGGGTCTGGACGCCGGGGAGCTGTTTTTT	CASRESGGLDAGELFF
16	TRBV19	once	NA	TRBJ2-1	TGTGCCAGTATCGGGGGTGGGGGGATATCCTACAATGAGCAGTTCTTC	CASIGGGGISYNEQFF
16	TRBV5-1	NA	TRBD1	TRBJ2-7	TGCGCCAGCAGCTTGGGGACCGGGACAGGGACGGGCGAGCAGTACTTC	CASSLGTGTGTGEQYF
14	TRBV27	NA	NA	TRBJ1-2	TGTGCCAGCAGTCCGCCGGGGACACTCTATGGCTACACCTTC	CASSPPGTLYGYTF
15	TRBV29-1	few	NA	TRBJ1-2	TGCAGCGCAGAAGCAACCGGTCCCTACAACTATGGCTACACCTTC	CSAEATGPYNYGYTF
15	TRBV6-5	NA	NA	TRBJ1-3	TGTGCCAGCAGTTACTCGAGTCTGGGGGGAAACACCATATATTTT	CASSYSSLGGNTIYF
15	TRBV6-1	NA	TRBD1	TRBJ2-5	TGTGCCAGCAGTGAACAGGGACAGGGGAAGGTGACCCAGTACTTC	CASSEQGQGKVTQYF
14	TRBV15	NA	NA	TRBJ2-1	TGTGCCACCAGCAGACAGGGGTTTGGCAATGAGCAGTTCTTC	CATSRQGFGNEQFF
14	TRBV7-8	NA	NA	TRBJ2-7	TGTGCCAGCAGCTTAGCCCCAGGGACCTACGAGCAGTACTTC	CASSLAPGTYEQYF
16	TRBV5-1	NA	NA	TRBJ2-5	TGCGCCAGCAGCTTGGGGGCAGTAACTCTCCAAGAGACCCAGTACTTC	CASSLGAVTLQETQYF
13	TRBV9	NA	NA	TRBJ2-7	TGTGCCAGCAGCGTAGGGGGGTATGGCGAGCAGTACTTC	CASSVGGYGEQYF
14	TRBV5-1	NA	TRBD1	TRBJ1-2	TGCGCCAGCAGCCGGGACAGAGCTAACTATGGCTACACCTTC	CASSRDRANYGYTF
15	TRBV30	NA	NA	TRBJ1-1	TGTGCCTGGTCAGACGGGCCCTACAAGGACACTGAAGCTTTCTTT	CAWSDGPYKDTEAFF
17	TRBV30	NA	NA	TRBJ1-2	TGTGCCTGGACTCCACCCCCACGGGGCCTGGCAGGGTGGGGCTACACCTTC	CAWTPPPRGLAGWGYTF
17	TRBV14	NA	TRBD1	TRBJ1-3	TGTGCCAGCAGCCAAGCACAGGGGGACCTCTCTGGAAACACCATATATTTT	CASSQAQGDLSGNTIYF
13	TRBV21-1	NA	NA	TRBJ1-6	TGTGCCAGCAGCAAAGGAGGCCTTACACCCCTCCACTTT	CASSKGGLTPLHF
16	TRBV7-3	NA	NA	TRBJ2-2	TGTGCCAGCAGCTTATGGCAGGGAGGAGTCACCGGGGAGCTGTTTTTT	CASSLWQGGVTGELFF
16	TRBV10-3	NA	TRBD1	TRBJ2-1	TGTGCCATCAGTGAGGCCGGGACAGGGCTGAACAATGAGCAGTTCTTC	CAISEAGTGLNNEQFF
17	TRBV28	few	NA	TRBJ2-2	TGTGCCAGCAGTTCACACGGGACACCTCCGAACACCGGGGAGCTGTTTTTT	CASSSHGTPPNTGELFF
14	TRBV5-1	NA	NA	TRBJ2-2	TGCGCCAGCAGCCAGCTTGCGAGTTCCGGGGAGCTGTTTTTT	CASSQLASSGELFF
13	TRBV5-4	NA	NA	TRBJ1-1	TGTGCCAGCAGCATAGATATGAACACTGAAGCTTTCTTT	CASSIDMNTEAFF
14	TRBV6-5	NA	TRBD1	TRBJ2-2	TGTGCCAGCAGTATAGACAGGGTTACCGGGGAGCTGTTTTTT	CASSIDRVTGELFF
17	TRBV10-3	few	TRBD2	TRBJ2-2	TGTGCCATCAGTGTTCTAGCGGGAGGGCCGGGCACCGGGGAGCTGTTTTTT	CAISVLAGGPGTGELFF
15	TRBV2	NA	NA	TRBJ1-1	TGTGCCAGCAGTACAGGCCCCGTGGGTGCCACTGAAGCTTTCTTT	CASSTGPVGATEAFF
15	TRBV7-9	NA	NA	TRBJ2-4	TGTGCCAGCAGCTTAATTACAGGGCGAAAAAACATTCAGTACTTC	CASSLITGRKNIQYF
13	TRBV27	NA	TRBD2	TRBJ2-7	TGTGCCAGCAGCGGGAGGGCCAAATACGAGCAGTACTTC	CASSGRAKYEQYF
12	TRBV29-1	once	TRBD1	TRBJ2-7	TGCAGCGCCAGGGGGCTCCCCTACGAGCAGTACTTC	CSARGLPYEQYF
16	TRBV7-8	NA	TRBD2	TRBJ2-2	TGTGCCAGCAGCTTAATAGCAGCGGGGGGGGTCGGGGAGCTGTTTTTT	CASSLIAAGGVGELFF
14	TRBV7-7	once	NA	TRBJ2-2	TGTGCTAGCAGCTTAGACAGGAACACCGGGGAGCTGTTTTTT	CASSLDRNTGELFF
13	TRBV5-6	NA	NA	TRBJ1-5	TGTGCCAGCAGCTTGTGGCGAAATCAGCCCCAGCATTTT	CASSLWRNQPQHF
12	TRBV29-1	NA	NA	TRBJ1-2	TGCAGCGTTGTCGCGCGGAACTATGGCTACACCTTC	CSVVARNYGYTF
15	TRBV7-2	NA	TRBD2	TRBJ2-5	TGTGCCAGCAGCTTAGGAGGGACTAGCCAAGAGACCCAGTACTTC	CASSLGGTSQETQYF
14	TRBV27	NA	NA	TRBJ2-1	TGTGCCAGCAGTTTTAGGGTTAGGGCGGACGAGCAGTTCTTC	CASSFRVRADEQFF
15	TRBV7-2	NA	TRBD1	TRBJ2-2	TGTGCCAGCAGCTTGGGACAGGCGAACACCGGGGAGCTGTTTTTT	CASSLGQANTGELFF
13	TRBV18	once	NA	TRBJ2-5	TGTGCCAGCTCACCACTCGGGCCGGAGACCCAGTACTTC	CASSPLGPETQYF
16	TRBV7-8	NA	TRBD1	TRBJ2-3	TGTGCCAGCAGCTTAGTGGTCCGACAGGGGTCAGATACGCAGTATTTT	CASSLVVRQGSDTQYF
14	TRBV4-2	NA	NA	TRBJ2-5	TGTGCCAGCAGTCCTGGGACAAGACAAGAGACCCAGTACTTC	CASSPGTRQETQYF
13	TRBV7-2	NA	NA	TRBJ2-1	TGTGCCAGCAGCTTAGTCCCCGCGAATGAGCAGTTCTTC	CASSLVPANEQFF
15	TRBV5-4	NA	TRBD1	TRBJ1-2	TGTGCCAGCAGCTTATCCCACAGGGGCGACTATGGCTACACCTTC	CASSLSHRGDYGYTF
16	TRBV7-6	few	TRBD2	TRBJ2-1	TGTGCCAGCAGCCACCCGGGACTAGCGGGAGCAGTTGAGCAGTTCTTC	CASSHPGLAGAVEQFF